This T cell receptor beta chain derives from a study of cytomegalovirus exposure and HLA in healthy donors. Study details: According to later analysis, the same platform produced the 120 or so validation and 600 to 800 first-cohort repertoires.

This clone was picked up one time. What it binds is not known. The repertoire was sequenced with immunoSEQ multiplex PCR; TCRdb's copy has only in-frame clones and lacks some. This sample carries 150,000 to 250,000 clones, 80% to 90% of them seen once, and the ten largest clones take 1% to 1.5%. The study, taken as a whole, reports: Most TCR sequences were rare, but some public TCRs occurred in many donors. There were 150 to 200 TCR beta chains listed as cytomegalovirus-associated. Under in vitro conditions, three CMV-associated chains were confirmed as specific for CMV antigens.

The sequenced sample was PBMCs. The TCR sequence derives from a woman in her twenties or thirties in good health and CMV-seronegative.

The CDR3 is CASSEVTGNHEQYF. For the CDR3, the DNA is TGTGCCAGCAGTGAAGTGACAGGGAACCACGAGCAGTACTTC. This chain connects TRBV6-1 to TRBJ2-7; 7 positions agree with TRBD1. The V segment lost 1 base and the J segment 5 bases; nucleotides outside the gene matches: 5. This CDR3 has 14 amino acids. Germline CDR1 reads MNHNS; CDR2 reads SASEGT.